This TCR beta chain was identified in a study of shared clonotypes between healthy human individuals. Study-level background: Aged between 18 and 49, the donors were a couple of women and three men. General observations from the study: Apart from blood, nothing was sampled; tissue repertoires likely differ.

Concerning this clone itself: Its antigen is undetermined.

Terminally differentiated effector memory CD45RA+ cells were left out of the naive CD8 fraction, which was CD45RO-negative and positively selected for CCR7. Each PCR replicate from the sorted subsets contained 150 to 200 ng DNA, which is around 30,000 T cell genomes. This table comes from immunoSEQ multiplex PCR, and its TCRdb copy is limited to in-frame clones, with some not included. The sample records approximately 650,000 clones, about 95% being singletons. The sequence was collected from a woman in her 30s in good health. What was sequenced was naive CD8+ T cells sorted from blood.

The CDR3 loop reads CASSRQGSSYEQYF. CDR3 sequence (DNA): TGTGCCAGCAGCCGACAGGGAAGTTCCTACGAGCAGTACTTC. V gene TRBV7-9 combines with J gene TRBJ2-5; TRBD1 agrees at 7 bases. The end of the DNA aligns better with TRBJ2-7, so the J call may be wrong. The CDR3 length is 14 residues. Germline CDR1 and CDR2: SEHNR and FQNEAQ (reference sequence).